What follows is one T cell receptor (beta chain) and its context. Its antigen is currently not known. Base qualities are not provided; no much larger clone lies one nucleotide away. The data stem from a study of Ad26.COV2.S vaccination and SARS-CoV-2 variants (dated by TCRdb to about 2021). Some background on the complete study: Vaccine-arm donors came from COV1001, a multicentre, randomized, double-blind, placebo-controlled phase I-IIa trial of Ad26.COV2.S in healthy adults. Dosing of Ad26.COV2.S was intramuscular, at either 5x10^10 or 1x10^11 viral particles, delivered as one shot or as two shots spaced 56 days apart. TCRbeta repertoire sequencing served as the tool for gauging how specific and how broad the SARS-CoV-2-reactive T cell receptors were following Ad26.COV2.S vaccination. The TCR-sequenced set comprised about 32 samples: approximately 20 Ad26.COV2.S vaccine recipients, 5 placebo recipients and 8 SARS-CoV-2 convalescent individuals. Trial participants were randomized into five groups of five: low-dose or high-dose Ad26.COV2.S given once or twice, or placebo on both occasions. Blinding of investigators to trial group allocation was maintained during experiments and outcome assessment.

Beyond this particular receptor, the publication reports: Compared with placebo recipients, Ad26.COV2.S recipients showed higher spike-specific TCR breadth (P = 0.0014). Comparing responses between vaccine doses or regimens was not something the study was powered to do. After vaccination, substantial breadth of spike-specific CD8+ and CD4+ T cell responses was reported. Vaccine and placebo recipients had comparable non-spike TCR breadth, which fits with the vaccine containing only spike. The authors noted that total T cell responses may have been underestimated by the TCR breadth and depth analyses.

The intended sense of this specimen's treatment or condition label: 15 to 20 received Ad26.COV2.S at low or high dose, single or two shots; 5 received placebo; per-sample allocation not given. For vaccine and placebo recipients, repertoires were sequenced using samples collected on day 63 after the first injection. Cohort 1b enrolled about 25 adults aged 18-55 years at a single site in Boston, USA, between 29 July and 7 August 2020. Ad26.COV2.S consisted of a replication-incompetent adenovirus type 26 vector by which a prefusion-stabilized SARS-CoV-2 spike protein from the original Wuhan strain was expressed. The immunoSEQ Assay was used to sequence TCRbeta CDR3 regions. After extraction, genomic DNA underwent amplification by bias-controlled multiplex PCR, followed by high-throughput sequencing. Under the source paper's analysis protocol: To quantify the absolute abundance of each unique TCRbeta CDR3 region, sequences were collapsed and filtered. T cell fraction was estimated by normalizing TCRbeta template counts to usable DNA, which was measured by amplifying reference genes present in all nucleated cells. Repertoire TCRs were annotated as SARS-CoV-2-specific by exact matching of V gene, CDR3 amino acid sequence and J gene to a known reactive TCR set. The reference SARS-CoV-2 TCR set was derived from MIRA and filtered for enrichment in COVID-19-positive ImmuneCODE repertoires, a step that removed public or cross-reactive TCRs. Based on the MIRA antigens, annotated TCRs were further analysed at the level of specific ORF or position within ORF. Depth was the summed frequency of annotated unique rearrangements, while breadth was defined as annotated unique rearrangements over total unique productive rearrangements. Two-sided Wilcoxon rank-sum tests were applied when comparing TCR breadth between groups. Sourced from immuneACCESS, this table was stored by TCRdb with only in-frame sequences that have V and J called. A share of the clones is absent; for the studies checked, an unresolved V gene accounts for under half, and the remainder has no known explanation. The V and J calls and the clone size are those of that table, but D and trimming were determined from the DNA. The sample yields hundreds of thousands of clones; 90% were counted once. The ten most abundant clones make up 10% to 15% of the sample.

V and J are truncated by 0 bases and 0 bases respectively, leaving an intervening sequence of 4 bases. There are 14 amino acids in the CDR3, from cysteine to phenylalanine inclusive. The entry retains the CDR3 DNA only, 42 bases that are in frame from base 1. Via the germline V gene, CDR1 is SGDLS and CDR2 YYNGEE. The starting material was peripheral blood, obtained in a trial of Ad26.COV2.S vaccine versus placebo. The chain joins TRBV9 to TRBJ2-1; the D gene identity is not certain. This sequence originates from a person aged 18 to 65 who received the Ad26.COV2.S COVID-19 vaccine or a placebo. The CDR3 protein is CASSVVASYNEQFF. The DNA sequence follows: TGTGCCAGCAGCGTAGTCGCCTCCTACAATGAGCAGTTCTTC.